Listed here are 30 T cell receptor beta chains from one sample, sequenced in a study of cytomegalovirus exposure and HLA in healthy donors (dated by TCRdb to the late 2010s). To prepare the library, the immunoSEQ multiplex PCR assay was applied. TCRdb obtained this table from immuneACCESS and retained in-frame rearrangements with V and J assigned. These tables miss some clones; where compared with another copy, unresolved V genes account for less than half of the shortfall, and the remainder is unexplained. Recorded for this sample are 180,000 or so clones; just under 90% of them occurred a single time. The ten largest clones capture roughly 1.4% of the sample. The sample taken for sequencing was PBMCs. Every receptor here comes from a young woman in good health and CMV-seronegative.

The CDR3 region is CASSPGLAGAGEQFF. The CDR3 nucleotides are TGTGCCAGCAGCCCGGGACTAGCGGGGGCGGGTGAGCAGTTCTTC. The chain employs TRBV5-4 and TRBJ2-1, with 14 nucleotides matching TRBD2. J was trimmed by 9 bases and V by 4 bases; bases with no gene match: 6. This CDR3 is built from 15 residues. Germline-derived CDR1 and CDR2 are SGHNT and YYREEE (reference sequence).

This chain uses TRBV6-5 with TRBJ2-5, with D perhaps matching TRBD2 (5 bases). In germline, CDR1 is MNHEY, CDR2 SVGAGI. There are 14 residues in the CDR3. The germline V and J ends were trimmed by 6 bases and 5 bases, with 16 bases remaining between them. The CDR3 region is CASRSHGGAETQYF. The CDR3 nucleotides are TGTGCCAGCAGGTCCCACGGAGGTGCGGAGACCCAGTACTTC.

The chain links TRBV7-9 to TRBJ2-7; 7 positions agree with TRBD1. Germline V gene lookup returns CDR1 SEHNR and CDR2 FQNEAQ (reference sequence). This CDR3 has 15 residues. V lost 3 bases and J lost 4; bases outside the gene matches: 9. CDR3 region: CASSFYRGNRYEQYF. The CDR3 nucleotides read TGTGCCAGCAGCTTTTACAGGGGAAACAGGTACGAGCAGTACTTC.

This clone has a handful of counts. The V gene is TRBV12-5, the J gene TRBJ2-7, with a possible D match to TRBD2 (6 bases). The V gene's germline CDR1 is LGHNT and CDR2 FRNRAP. The CDR3 is 14 residues long. The V gene lost 3 bases and the J gene lost 2 bases, with 11 bases spanning the gap. CDR3 sequence (DNA): TGTGCTAGTGGTTTAGGTAGCGGCGCCTACGAGCAGTACTTC. This encodes CASGLGSGAYEQYF.

The rearrangement joins TRBV6-1 to TRBJ2-2; TRBD1 matches 8 bases. CDR1 MNHNS and CDR2 SASEGT come from the germline V gene. This CDR3 has 14 amino acids. Trimming at V came to 8 bases and at J to 5 bases, leaving 7 bases not matched to a gene. The DNA of the CDR3 is TGTGCCAGCTCCCAGGGGGCAACAACCGGGGAGCTGTTTTTT. This translates into CASSQGATTGELFF.

The chain links TRBV5-6 to TRBJ2-2; the D gene is possibly TRBD1 (5 bases). Germline-derived CDR1 and CDR2 are SGHDT and YYEEEE. V shed 0 bases and J shed 5 bases, with 14 bases lying between them. The CDR3 consists of 16 residues. The CDR3 loop is CASSLGAQGGTGELFF. CDR3 in DNA: TGTGCCAGCAGCTTGGGAGCGCAGGGTGGGACCGGGGAGCTGTTTTTT.

The CDR3 loop reads CASSEGRVTDSGNTIYF. CDR3 coding DNA: TGTGCCAGCAGTGAAGGACGGGTGACAGACTCTGGAAACACCATATATTTT. The rearrangement uses TRBV25-1 and TRBJ1-3; tentatively, D is TRBD1 (5 bases). V lost 2 bases and J 0 bases, leaving 14 bases between the germline ends. The CDR3 is 17 amino acids. Germline V lookup: CDR1 MGHDK, CDR2 SYGVNS.

The DNA for the CDR3 is TGTGCCAGTAGTCCGGGACTAGCGTACAATGAGCAGTTCTTC. Encoded protein: CASSPGLAYNEQFF. The chain is built from TRBV19 and TRBJ2-1; 10 nucleotides match TRBD2. This CDR3 region has 14 residues. Per the germline V gene, CDR1 is LNHDA and CDR2 is SQIVND (reference sequence). Unmatched junction bases numbered 2, after V lost 5 bases and J lost 4 bases.

A remark on this clone: This same CDR3 is encoded by further DNA sequences in the sample. The genes are TRBV27 and TRBJ2-7; 9 bases are a match to TRBD1. The CDR3 loop spans 13 amino acids. CDR1 MNHEY and CDR2 SMNVEV come from the germline V gene (reference sequence). The junction had 4 bases not matched to a gene; V was cut back by 8 bases and J by 2 bases. The CDR3 region is CASSDRGPYEQYF. CDR3 in DNA: TGTGCCAGCTCGGACAGGGGACCCTACGAGCAGTACTTC.

This chain connects TRBV7-6 to TRBJ2-3; D may be TRBD2 (5 bases). Germline V CDR1 and CDR2: SGHVS, FNYEAQ. V was cut by 5 bases and J by 1 base, with 13 bases left in between. This CDR3 comprises 15 residues. This CDR3 reads CASSRGGFGTDTQYF. The CDR3, as DNA: TGTGCCAGCAGCCGCGGCGGGTTTGGCACAGATACGCAGTATTTT.

The chain links TRBV5-1 to TRBJ1-1, with no clear D. Trimming took off 7 bases at V and 2 bases at J, with 15 bases between the two ends. Germline CDR1 SGHRS, CDR2 YFSETQ. The CDR3 length is 14 residues. CDR3 sequence: CASRRNTENTEAFF. For the CDR3, the DNA is TGCGCCAGCCGCAGGAATACAGAAAACACTGAAGCTTTCTTT.

The chain carries TRBV9 and TRBJ2-7, with D tentatively TRBD1 (7 bases). V gave up 0 bases and J gave up 2 bases, with 12 bases separating them. This CDR3 contains 15 residues. The germline gives CDR1 SGDLS, CDR2 YYNGEE. The DNA of the CDR3 is TGTGCCAGCAGCGTAGAACCAGGGGGGCCCTACGAGCAGTACTTC. Its translation: CASSVEPGGPYEQYF.

The CDR3 nucleotides are TGTGCCAGCAGCTTAGCTCTCGGGGTGTCTCCCTATGGCTACACCTTC. Protein: CASSLALGVSPYGYTF. The rearrangement uses TRBV7-9 and TRBJ1-2, with D unclear. Germline loops: CDR1 SEHNR, CDR2 FQNEAQ (reference sequence). The germline V and J ends were trimmed by 0 bases and 4 bases, with 15 bases remaining between them. The CDR3 is 16 residues long.

This clone was counted between two and nine times. V gene TRBV9 combines with J gene TRBJ1-6; 7 bases line up with TRBD1. This CDR3 has 15 residues. The germline CDR1 and CDR2 sequences are SGDLS and YYNGEE. Trimming cost V 4 bases and J 7 bases; bases outside gene matches: 8. CDR3 coding DNA: TGTGCCAGCAGCCTCCTCCCGGGACAGAATTCACCCCTCCACTTT. This translates into CASSLLPGQNSPLHF.

The chain recombines TRBV11-2 with TRBJ2-3; TRBD2 might be the D (5 bases). V lost 1 base to trimming and J lost 1 base, with 15 bases between them. Germline values: CDR1 SGHAT, CDR2 FQNNGV. The CDR3 extends over 17 amino acids. CDR3 sequence (DNA): TGTGCCAGCAGCTTAGGCAGACTACCCTTCGGCACAGATACGCAGTATTTT. This sequence encodes CASSLGRLPFGTDTQYF.

The chain employs TRBV30 and TRBJ1-5; D not certain. V was clipped by 2 bases and J by 0 bases, with 2 bases between them. The CDR3 contains 12 residues. The germline V gene encodes CDR1 GTSNPN and CDR2 SVGIG (reference sequence). CDR3 sequence reads: CAWSYSNQPQHF. The DNA for the CDR3 is TGTGCCTGGAGTTATAGCAATCAGCCCCAGCATTTT.

This rearrangement joins TRBV6-5 to TRBJ1-2, with a possible D match to TRBD1 (6 bases). CDR3 size: 13 residues. Trimming shortened V by 6 bases and J by 1 base, and 9 bases separated the two germline ends. The germline V gene encodes CDR1 MNHEY and CDR2 SVGAGI. The CDR3 coding sequence is TGTGCCAGCAGGAACAGGGATAACTATGGCTACACCTTC. Amino acid sequence: CASRNRDNYGYTF.

The chain recombines TRBV27 with TRBJ1-5, with D possibly being TRBD1 (6 bases). Germline assignment: CDR1 MNHEY and CDR2 SMNVEV (reference sequence). The CDR3 consists of 14 residues. V gave up 1 base and J gave up 9 bases, with 13 bases separating them. In DNA, the CDR3 is TGTGCCAGCAGTTTATACTATACAGGGTTGCCCCAGCATTTT. The encoded protein is CASSLYYTGLPQHF.

The V call is TRBV11-3, the J call TRBJ2-1, with TRBD2 matching over 11 bases. CDR1 and CDR2 from the germline V gene are SGHNT and YENEEA. The CDR3 sequence is 14 residues long. The trim removed 4 bases at V and 8 bases at J, leaving 4 bases unmatched. The CDR3 spells CASSSPGLADEQFF. The CDR3 DNA sequence: TGTGCCAGCAGCTCCCCGGGACTAGCGGATGAGCAGTTCTTC.

J is TRBJ2-7 and V is TRBV7-2; tentatively, D is TRBD1 (6 bases). Germline values: CDR1 SGHTA, CDR2 FQGNSA. The CDR3 totals 16 residues. With 5 bases removed from V and 3 bases from J, the gap between germline ends came to 20 bases. CDR3 in DNA: TGTGCCAGCAGCCGGGCCAATACAGGGACCCTCTACGAGCAGTACTTC. It translates to CASSRANTGTLYEQYF.

The CDR3 here is CASSIKGTPYNEQFF. CDR3 bases: TGTGCCAGTAGTATAAAGGGGACACCCTACAATGAGCAGTTCTTC. The chain has TRBV19 and TRBJ2-1, with a tentative D call TRBD1 (6 bases). The CDR3 is 15 amino acids. Per the germline V gene, CDR1 is LNHDA and CDR2 is SQIVND (reference sequence). Trimming removed 2 bases from V and 2 bases from J, with 10 bases in between.

The rearrangement joins TRBV6-1 to TRBJ1-2; 7 bases line up with TRBD1. The length of the CDR3 is 13 residues. The V segment lost 8 bases and the J segment 2 bases; nucleotides outside the gene matches: 5. CDR1 MNHNS and CDR2 SASEGT come from the germline V gene. The CDR3 is CASAGTANYGYTF. CDR3 DNA sequence: TGTGCCAGCGCCGGGACAGCGAACTATGGCTACACCTTC.

J is TRBJ2-7 and V is TRBV5-1; D possibly corresponds to TRBD2 (5 bases). Germline V CDR1 and CDR2: SGHRS, YFSETQ. The ends were cut back, 0 bases at V and 3 bases at J, with 13 bases in the middle. The length of the CDR3 is 15 residues. CDR3 DNA: TGCGCCAGCAGCTTGGCGGTAAACGGGAACTACGAGCAGTACTTC. Its protein product is CASSLAVNGNYEQYF.

The chain couples TRBV9 to TRBJ2-7; 8 nucleotides match TRBD1. This CDR3 comprises 13 residues. CDR1 and CDR2 from the germline V gene are SGDLS and YYNGEE. Trimming cost V 2 bases and J 6 bases; bases outside gene matches: 4. The CDR3 is CASSVQTGGEQYF. The CDR3 nucleotides are TGTGCCAGCAGCGTCCAAACAGGGGGCGAGCAGTACTTC.

This clone has just one count. CDR3 coding DNA: TGCGCCAGCAGCCTCGTCACTAATCAGCCCCAGCATTTT. Protein product: CASSLVTNQPQHF. The chain uses TRBV4-1 and TRBJ1-5; D unclear. The germline V gene encodes CDR1 MGHRA and CDR2 YSYEKL. The CDR3 has 13 residues. The V end lost 4 bases, the J end lost 4 bases, and 8 bases lay between the germline ends.

Only one count was recorded for this clone. This chain connects TRBV19 to TRBJ2-3; 9 positions agree with TRBD1. There are 15 residues in the CDR3. V shed 3 bases, J shed 2 bases, and the junction held 3 bases outside the gene matches. Germline CDR1 reads LNHDA; CDR2 reads SQIVND (reference sequence). CDR3 DNA sequence: TGTGCCAGTAGTATCGGGACAGGGCTCACAGATACGCAGTATTTT. It encodes CASSIGTGLTDTQYF.

The chain employs TRBV30 and TRBJ2-5; 9 bases align to TRBD1. The J segment lost 0 bases and the V segment lost 3 bases, leaving 11 bases of the junction unmatched. The CDR3 runs 17 residues. The V gene's germline CDR1 is GTSNPN and CDR2 SVGIG (reference sequence). CDR3 nucleotide sequence: TGTGCCTGGAGCTCCGGGACAGGGACTCCTTACCAAGAGACCCAGTACTTC. Protein: CAWSSGTGTPYQETQYF.

This chain uses TRBV7-9 with TRBJ2-5, with TRBD1 as a possible D gene (6 bases). Germline CDR1 and CDR2: SEHNR and FQNEAQ (reference sequence). This CDR3 contains 18 residues. V shed 4 bases and J shed 0 bases, with 21 bases lying between them. CDR3 region: CASSSPLRVPGDQETQYF. The CDR3 DNA reads TGTGCCAGCAGCTCCCCCTTGCGGGTGCCAGGGGACCAAGAGACCCAGTACTTC.

The chain links TRBV6-1 to TRBJ1-3; D is possibly TRBD1 (6 bases). The germline CDR1 and CDR2 sequences are MNHNS and SASEGT. V shed 11 bases and J shed 4 bases, with 12 bases lying between them. The CDR3 has 12 amino acids. CDR3 amino acids: CAYQGRGNTIYF. In DNA, the CDR3 is TGTGCCTACCAGGGGCGCGGAAACACCATATATTTT.

A note on this clone: One end of the junction fails to match germline, which may point to a read error. The chain uses TRBV7-9 and TRBJ2-7, with a tentative D call TRBD1 (8 bases). CDR1 is SEHNR, CDR2 FQNEAQ, per germline (reference sequence). The CDR3 length is 12 residues. The DNA of the CDR3 is TGTGCCAGCAGCTTAAGCGGACAGGGAGGGCGGTTC. Protein product: CASSLSGQGGRF. The entire variable domain, with the rest obtained from reference TRBV7-9 and TRBJ2-7, is as follows: DTGVSQNPRHKITKRGQNVTFRCDPISEHNRLYWYRQTLGQGPEFLTYFQNEAQLEKSRLLSDRFSAERPKGSFSTLEIQRTEQGDSAMYLCASSLSGQGGRFGPGTRLTVT.